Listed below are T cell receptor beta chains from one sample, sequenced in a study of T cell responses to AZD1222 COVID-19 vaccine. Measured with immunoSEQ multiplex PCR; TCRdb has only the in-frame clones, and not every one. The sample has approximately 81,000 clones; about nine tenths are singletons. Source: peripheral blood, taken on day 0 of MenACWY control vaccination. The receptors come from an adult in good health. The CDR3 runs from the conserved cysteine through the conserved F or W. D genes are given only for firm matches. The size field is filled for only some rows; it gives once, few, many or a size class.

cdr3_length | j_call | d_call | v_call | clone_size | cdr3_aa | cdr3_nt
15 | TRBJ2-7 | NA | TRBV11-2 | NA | CASSLRLQGGYEQYF | TGTGCCAGCAGCTTACGCTTACAGGGTGGCTACGAGCAGTACTTC
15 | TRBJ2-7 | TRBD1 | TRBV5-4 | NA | CASSLVGTGGNEQYF | TGTGCCAGCAGCTTGGTCGGGACAGGGGGCAACGAGCAGTACTTC
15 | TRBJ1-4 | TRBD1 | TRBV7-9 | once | CASSLIGQGVEKLFF | TGTGCCAGCAGCTTAATTGGGCAGGGGGTTGAAAAACTGTTTTTT
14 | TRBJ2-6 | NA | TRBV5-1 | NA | CASSSAAGANVLTF | TGCGCCAGCAGCTCGGCCGCTGGGGCCAACGTCCTGACTTTC
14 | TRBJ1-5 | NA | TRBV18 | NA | CASSPDSRDQPQHF | TGTGCCAGCTCACCTGATAGTCGGGATCAGCCCCAGCATTTT
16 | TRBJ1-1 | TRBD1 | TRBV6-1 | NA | CASSEGGFWDRVGAFF | TGTGCCAGCAGTGAAGGGGGTTTCTGGGACAGGGTTGGAGCTTTCTTT
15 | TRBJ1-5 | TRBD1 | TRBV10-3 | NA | CAELSWDSENQPQHF | TGTGCCGAACTGAGTTGGGACAGCGAAAATCAGCCCCAGCATTTT
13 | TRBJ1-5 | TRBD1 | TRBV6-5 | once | CASTGGRNQPQHF | TGTGCCAGCACAGGGGGCAGAAATCAGCCCCAGCATTTT
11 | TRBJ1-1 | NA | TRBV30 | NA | CARDGGVEAFF | TGTGCCCGGGACGGGGGGGTAGAAGCTTTCTTT
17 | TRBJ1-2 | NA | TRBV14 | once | CASSQDEAGRNRYGYTF | TGTGCCAGCAGCCAAGATGAGGCAGGACGAAATCGCTATGGCTACACCTTC
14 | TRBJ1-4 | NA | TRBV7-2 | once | CASSVDSRGEKLFF | TGTGCCAGCAGCGTAGACAGCCGGGGTGAAAAACTGTTTTTT
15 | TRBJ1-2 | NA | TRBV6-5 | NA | CASSLRKSGQFGYTF | TGTGCCAGCAGTCTACGGAAAAGCGGACAGTTTGGCTACACCTTC
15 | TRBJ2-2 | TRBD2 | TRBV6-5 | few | CASTTGLGRPGELFF | TGTGCCAGCACCACTGGACTAGGACGTCCCGGGGAGCTGTTTTTT
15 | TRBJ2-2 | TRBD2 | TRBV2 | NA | CASILSGVNTGELFF | TGTGCCAGTATACTGAGCGGGGTGAACACCGGGGAGCTGTTTTTT
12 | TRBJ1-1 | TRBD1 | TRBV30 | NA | CARTQGDTEAFF | TGTGCCAGGACACAGGGGGACACTGAAGCTTTCTTT
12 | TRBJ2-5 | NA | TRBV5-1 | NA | CASAKPKETQYF | TGCGCCAGCGCTAAGCCAAAAGAGACCCAGTACTTC
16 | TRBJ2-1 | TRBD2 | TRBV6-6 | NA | CASSHPGLAGVNEQFF | TGTGCCAGCAGTCACCCGGGACTAGCGGGAGTCAATGAGCAGTTCTTC
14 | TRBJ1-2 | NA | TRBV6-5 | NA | CATSGSGANYGYTF | TGTGCCACCTCTGGCTCTGGAGCTAACTATGGCTACACCTTC
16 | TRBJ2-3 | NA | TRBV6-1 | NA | CASSDPTEPKKDTQYF | TGTGCCAGCAGTGACCCGACGGAACCAAAGAAGGATACGCAGTATTTT
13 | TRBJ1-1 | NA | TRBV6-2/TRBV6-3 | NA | CASSFDPGAGAFF | TGTGCCAGCAGTTTTGATCCGGGGGCCGGAGCTTTCTTT
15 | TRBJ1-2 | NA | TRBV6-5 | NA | CASSYTGGVNYGYTF | TGTGCCAGCAGTTACACTGGGGGCGTTAACTATGGCTACACCTTC
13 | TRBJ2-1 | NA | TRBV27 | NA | CASSFGGRDEQFF | TGTGCCAGCAGTTTTGGTGGGAGAGATGAGCAGTTCTTC
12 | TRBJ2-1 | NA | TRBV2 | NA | CASSAQENEQFF | TGTGCCAGCAGTGCCCAGGAGAATGAGCAGTTCTTC
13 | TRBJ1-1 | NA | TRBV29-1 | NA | CSVEENLNTEAFF | TGCAGCGTTGAGGAGAACCTGAACACTGAAGCTTTCTTT
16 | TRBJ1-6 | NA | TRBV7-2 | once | CASSPQASLGISPLHF | TGTGCCAGCAGCCCACAAGCCAGCCTCGGAATTTCACCCCTCCACTTT
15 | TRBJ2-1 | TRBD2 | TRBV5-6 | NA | CASSPGASGTDEQFF | TGTGCCAGCAGCCCGGGGGCTAGCGGGACCGATGAGCAGTTCTTC
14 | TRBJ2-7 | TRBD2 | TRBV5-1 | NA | CASRTSGLSYEQYF | TGCGCCAGCAGGACTAGCGGACTCTCCTACGAGCAGTACTTC
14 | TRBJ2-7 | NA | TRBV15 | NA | CATSRPSHGGEQYF | TGTGCCACCAGCAGACCATCTCATGGCGGCGAGCAGTACTTC
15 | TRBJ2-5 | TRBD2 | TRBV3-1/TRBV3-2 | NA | CASRPLWRESETQYF | TGTGCCAGCAGGCCTCTATGGCGGGAGTCGGAGACCCAGTACTTC
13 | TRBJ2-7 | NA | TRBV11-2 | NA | CASSLAVSYEQYF | TGTGCCAGCAGCTTAGCCGTCTCCTACGAGCAGTACTTC
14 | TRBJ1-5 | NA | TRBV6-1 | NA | CASSEGDPDQPQHF | TGTGCCAGCAGTGAGGGAGACCCGGATCAGCCCCAGCATTTT
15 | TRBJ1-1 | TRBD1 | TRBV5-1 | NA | CASSLRTGGSSEAFF | TGCGCCAGCAGCTTGAGGACAGGGGGCTCCTCTGAAGCTTTCTTT
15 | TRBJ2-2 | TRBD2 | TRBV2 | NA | CASRSGTSSTGELFF | TGTGCCAGCAGGTCCGGGACTAGCAGCACCGGGGAGCTGTTTTTT
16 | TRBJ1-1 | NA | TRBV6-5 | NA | CASSWAFDGLNTEAFF | TGTGCCAGCAGTTGGGCTTTCGACGGGTTGAACACTGAAGCTTTCTTT
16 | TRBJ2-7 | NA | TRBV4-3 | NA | CASSQEASGALRPQYF | TGCGCCAGCAGCCAGGAGGCGAGCGGAGCCCTCAGACCGCAGTACTTC